The rows below give T cell receptor beta chains drawn from one sample of a study of molecular identifiers for immune sequencing clone quantification. MiXCR, run by TCRdb on the PCR reads, gives a single entry per CDR3 protein. The repertoire holds some 100,000 distinct CDR3 sequences, with roughly a third as singletons. Material: naive CD8+ T cells from blood, with Jurkat cell RNA spiked in. These receptors originate from a human donor in good health. Some libraries in this study had Jurkat cell RNA spiked in. CDR3s include the opening cysteine and the closing phenylalanine or tryptophan. Each record gives: D gene, V gene, J gene, clone size, CDR3 DNA, CDR3 protein. D genes are given only for firm matches. Clone size, where shown, is once, few, many, or a class for clones that have expanded.

d_gene: .
v_gene: TRBV27
j_gene: TRBJ2-3
abundance: few
CDR3nt: TGTGCCAGCAGTTTACTGCCCCCGTTCACAGATACGCAGTATTTT
CDR3aa: CASSLLPPFTDTQYF

d_gene: .
v_gene: TRBV7-9
j_gene: TRBJ1-5
abundance: few
CDR3nt: TGTGCCAGCAGCCACGGGGGCAATCAGCCCCAGCATTTT
CDR3aa: CASSHGGNQPQHF

d_gene: .
v_gene: TRBV6-2/TRBV6-3
j_gene: TRBJ1-5
abundance: .
CDR3nt: TGTGCCAGCAGCCCCGATGCAAGCACCAATCAGCCCCAGCATTTT
CDR3aa: CASSPDASTNQPQHF

d_gene: .
v_gene: TRBV7-6
j_gene: TRBJ2-1
abundance: .
CDR3nt: TGTGCCAGCAGTGGGGCCCCGAATGAGCAGTTCTTC
CDR3aa: CASSGAPNEQFF

d_gene: .
v_gene: TRBV9
j_gene: TRBJ1-5
abundance: few
CDR3nt: TGTGCCAGCAGCCCAGACAGTGATAATCAGCCCCAGCATTTT
CDR3aa: CASSPDSDNQPQHF

d_gene: TRBD1
v_gene: TRBV7-9
j_gene: TRBJ1-5
abundance: medium-sized
CDR3nt: TGTGCCAGCAGCGGGACAGGGGCTGGAAATCAGCCCCAGCATTTT
CDR3aa: CASSGTGAGNQPQHF

d_gene: TRBD2
v_gene: TRBV7-9
j_gene: TRBJ2-1
abundance: few
CDR3nt: TGTGCCAGCAGCCAGGGACTAGCCTGGGATGAGCAGTTCTTC
CDR3aa: CASSQGLAWDEQFF

d_gene: TRBD2
v_gene: TRBV7-9
j_gene: TRBJ2-2
abundance: few
CDR3nt: TGTGCCAGCAGCGATGGGACTAGCGCGAACACCGGGGAGCTGTTTTTT
CDR3aa: CASSDGTSANTGELFF

d_gene: .
v_gene: TRBV29-1
j_gene: TRBJ2-7
abundance: .
CDR3nt: TGCAGCGTTGAAGATGGCGGGACAGACTCCTACGAGCAGTACTTC
CDR3aa: CSVEDGGTDSYEQYF

d_gene: .
v_gene: TRBV29-1
j_gene: TRBJ2-2
abundance: .
CDR3nt: TGCAGCGCCCCCCTACTCACCGGGGAGCTGTTTTTT
CDR3aa: CSAPLLTGELFF

d_gene: .
v_gene: TRBV4-1
j_gene: TRBJ2-1
abundance: .
CDR3nt: TGCGCCAGCAGCCAAGCTCTGGTCTCCAACAATGAGCAGTTCTTC
CDR3aa: CASSQALVSNNEQFF

d_gene: TRBD1
v_gene: TRBV19
j_gene: TRBJ1-5
abundance: .
CDR3nt: TGTGCCAGTAGCCCACGTCGGGACAGAGACAATCAGACCCAGCATTTT
CDR3aa: CASSPRRDRDNQTQHF

d_gene: .
v_gene: TRBV5-1
j_gene: TRBJ2-7
abundance: many
CDR3nt: TGCGCCAGCAGCTTGGTAGTTGGGGTAGAAATTACGACGGGGGAGCAGTACTTC
CDR3aa: CASSLVVGVEITTGEQYF

d_gene: .
v_gene: TRBV14
j_gene: TRBJ2-7
abundance: .
CDR3nt: TGTGCCAGCAGCCGAGATCGACTGCTTATAGGGCCCTACGAGCAGTACTTC
CDR3aa: CASSRDRLLIGPYEQYF

d_gene: .
v_gene: TRBV4-1
j_gene: TRBJ1-2
abundance: few
CDR3nt: TGCGCCAGCAGCCAAGATACGGGGGAGGGCTATGGCTACACCTTC
CDR3aa: CASSQDTGEGYGYTF

d_gene: .
v_gene: TRBV7-2
j_gene: TRBJ2-5
abundance: many
CDR3nt: TGTGCCAGCAGCTCGCCCGGGACGAACCAAGAGACCCAGTACTTC
CDR3aa: CASSSPGTNQETQYF

d_gene: TRBD2
v_gene: TRBV7-8
j_gene: TRBJ2-1
abundance: many
CDR3nt: TGTGCCAGCAGCTTAAAGGCGGGAGTAAGCTCCTACAATGAGCAGTTCTTC
CDR3aa: CASSLKAGVSSYNEQFF

d_gene: .
v_gene: TRBV12-3/TRBV12-4
j_gene: TRBJ2-1
abundance: .
CDR3nt: TGTGCCAGCAGTTTTGGGATCCTAGAGCGGTTCTTC
CDR3aa: CASSFGILERFF

d_gene: TRBD2
v_gene: TRBV12-3/TRBV12-4
j_gene: TRBJ2-3
abundance: many
CDR3nt: TGTGCCAGCAGTTTTTTAAGTTGGCGGGAGAAAGCAGATACGCAGTATTTT
CDR3aa: CASSFLSWREKADTQYF

d_gene: .
v_gene: TRBV4-2
j_gene: TRBJ2-4
abundance: .
CDR3nt: TGTGCCAGCAGCCGAGATGGGGCAGGAGGTCTAGGCATTCAGTACTTC
CDR3aa: CASSRDGAGGLGIQYF

d_gene: .
v_gene: TRBV11-2
j_gene: TRBJ1-1
abundance: few
CDR3nt: TGTGCCAGCAGCTTAGGCCGGGGCACTGAAGCTTTCTTT
CDR3aa: CASSLGRGTEAFF

d_gene: .
v_gene: TRBV7-6
j_gene: TRBJ2-1
abundance: many
CDR3nt: TGTGCCAGCAGCTTACTACAGGGCGGTTACAATGAGCAGTTCTTC
CDR3aa: CASSLLQGGYNEQFF

d_gene: .
v_gene: TRBV6-4
j_gene: TRBJ2-6
abundance: few
CDR3nt: TGTGCCAGCAGTGACTCTCCCGGCCCTGGGGCCAACGTCCTGACTTTC
CDR3aa: CASSDSPGPGANVLTF

d_gene: .
v_gene: TRBV11-2
j_gene: TRBJ2-1
abundance: .
CDR3nt: TGTGCCAGCAGCTTGGGATTTGGCTTAGCGGCCTACAATGAGCAGTTCTTC
CDR3aa: CASSLGFGLAAYNEQFF

d_gene: .
v_gene: TRBV12-3/TRBV12-4
j_gene: TRBJ2-7
abundance: few
CDR3nt: TGTGCCAGCTCCTGGACGGAAGAACACGAGCAGTACTTC
CDR3aa: CASSWTEEHEQYF

d_gene: .
v_gene: TRBV18
j_gene: TRBJ2-7
abundance: once
CDR3nt: TGTGCCAGCAGATTATCGGTGTCCTACGAGCAGTACTTC
CDR3aa: CASRLSVSYEQYF

d_gene: TRBD1
v_gene: TRBV28
j_gene: TRBJ2-1
abundance: .
CDR3nt: TGTGCCAGCAGTTTATTTCCGGACAGGCCTTCGGATGAGCAGTTCTTC
CDR3aa: CASSLFPDRPSDEQFF

d_gene: .
v_gene: TRBV10-2
j_gene: TRBJ1-1
abundance: .
CDR3nt: TGCGCCAGCAGTGAGGCCGGGACGGCTGAAGCTTTCTTT
CDR3aa: CASSEAGTAEAFF

d_gene: TRBD2
v_gene: TRBV14
j_gene: TRBJ2-3
abundance: .
CDR3nt: TGTGCCAGCAGCCAAGATATTGGACTAGCGGACACAGATACGCAGTATTTT
CDR3aa: CASSQDIGLADTDTQYF

d_gene: TRBD2
v_gene: TRBV29-1
j_gene: TRBJ2-7
abundance: .
CDR3nt: TGCAGCGTCAGCGGGACTAGCAACGAGCAGTACTTC
CDR3aa: CSVSGTSNEQYF

d_gene: .
v_gene: TRBV27
j_gene: TRBJ1-1
abundance: .
CDR3nt: TGTGCCAGCCAGGGGCGTATGGACACTGAAGCTTTCTTT
CDR3aa: CASQGRMDTEAFF

d_gene: TRBD2
v_gene: TRBV6-5
j_gene: TRBJ2-1
abundance: many
CDR3nt: TGTGCCAGCAGTTACTCGGCTAGCGGGGAGGAGCAGTTCTTC
CDR3aa: CASSYSASGEEQFF

d_gene: .
v_gene: TRBV9
j_gene: TRBJ2-7
abundance: few
CDR3nt: TGTGCCAGCAGCGTAGGGAGCGTCCCCGGCGAGCAGTACTTC
CDR3aa: CASSVGSVPGEQYF